The clone carrying this TCR beta chain appeared once. Its antigen is unidentified. These data belong to a study of OX40 agonist ivuxolimab in advanced cancers. Study overall: Participants averaged 60 years of age (range about 23 to 80) and were approximately 81% male.

Here immunoSEQ multiplex PCR was the method, and the copy in TCRdb shows in-frame clones only, minus some. The sample contains tens of thousands of clones, about 80% of which appear only once. Study-level findings and limits: Clones of CD4+ and CD8+ blood T cells grew by week 6 at doses of 0.1 to 3.0 mg/kg. Specificity for antigen went undetermined in the expanded peripheral T cells. Expanded clones tended on average to be more numerous among CD8+ T cells than CD4+.

The CDR3 length is 18 residues. Germline V CDR1 and CDR2: SEHNR, FQNEAQ (reference sequence). V was pared by 2 bases and J by 5 bases, with 13 bases of the junction left unmatched. The source is an adult with an advanced solid tumor such as melanoma, head and neck, liver or kidney cancer. V is TRBV7-9 and J is TRBJ2-1; 9 nucleotides match TRBD1. Here the sequenced sample was CD4+ or CD8+ T cells sorted from blood, taken in a trial of the OX40 agonist ivuxolimab. CDR3 in amino acids: CASSLSVGRQGEHNEQFF. The DNA for the CDR3 is TGTGCCAGCAGCTTATCAGTGGGAAGACAGGGGGAACACAATGAGCAGTTCTTC.